This TCR beta chain was found in a study of T cells in Graves' hyperthyroidism and ophthalmopathy. For the diagnoses, clinical symptoms, serum thyroxine and TRAb, thyroid ultrasound and orbital computed tomography were used. Notes on the study in general: Appearing also in blood were most of the thyroid clonotypes expanded above 0.001. Stable hyperthyroidism was told apart from ophthalmopathy by a model built on 13 V-J features.

Regions amplified from RNA transcripts were the TCR beta CDR3 regions. First-round RT-PCR with HTBI primers amplified the TCR CDR3 region. Each CDR3 protein is one row after TCRdb ran MiXCR on the multiplex PCR reads. Of roughly 500,000 distinct CDR3 sequences in the sample, roughly 50% were seen once. The CDR3 totals 15 residues. The germline gives CDR1 SGHRS, CDR2 YFSETQ. V shed 5 bases and J 5 bases; nucleotides not matched to a gene: 8. For this clonotype: Its specificity is not known.

Input material: peripheral blood or thyroid tissue (not recorded which). This receptor was obtained from an adult woman with Graves' disease, either hyperthyroidism or ophthalmopathy (not recorded which). The chain combines TRBV5-1 with TRBJ2-7; the match to TRBD1 covers 12 bases. CDR3 amino acids: CASSLGTGGIHEQYF. The CDR3 DNA is TGCGCCAGCAGTCTAGGGACAGGGGGCATTCACGAGCAGTACTTC.